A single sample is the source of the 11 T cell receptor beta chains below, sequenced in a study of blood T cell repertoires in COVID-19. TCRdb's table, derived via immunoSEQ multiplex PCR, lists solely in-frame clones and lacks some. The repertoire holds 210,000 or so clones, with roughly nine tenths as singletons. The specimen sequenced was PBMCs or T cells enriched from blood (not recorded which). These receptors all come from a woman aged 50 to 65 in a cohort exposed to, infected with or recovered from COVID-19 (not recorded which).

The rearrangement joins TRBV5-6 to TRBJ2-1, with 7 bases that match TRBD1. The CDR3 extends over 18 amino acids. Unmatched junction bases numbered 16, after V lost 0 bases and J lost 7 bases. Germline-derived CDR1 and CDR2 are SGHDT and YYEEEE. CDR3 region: CASSLGSWGRQGINEQFF. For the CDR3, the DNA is TGTGCCAGCAGCTTGGGATCCTGGGGACGACAGGGAATTAATGAGCAGTTCTTC.

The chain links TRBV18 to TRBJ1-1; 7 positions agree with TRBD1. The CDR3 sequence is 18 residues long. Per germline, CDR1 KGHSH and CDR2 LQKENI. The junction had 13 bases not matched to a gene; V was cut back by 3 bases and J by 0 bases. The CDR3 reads CASSPTGQPTNMNTEAFF. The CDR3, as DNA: TGTGCCAGCTCACCGACGGGACAGCCTACGAACATGAACACTGAAGCTTTCTTT.

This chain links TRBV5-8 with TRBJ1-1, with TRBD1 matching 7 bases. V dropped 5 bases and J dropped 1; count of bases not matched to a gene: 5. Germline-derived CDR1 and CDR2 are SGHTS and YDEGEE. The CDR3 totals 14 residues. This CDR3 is CASRKQGQNTEAFF. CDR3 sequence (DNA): TGTGCCAGCAGGAAACAGGGGCAGAACACTGAAGCTTTCTTT. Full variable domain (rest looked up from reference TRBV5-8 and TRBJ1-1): EAGVTQSPTHLIKTRGQQATLRCSPISGHTSVYWYQQALGLGLQFLLWYDEGEERNRGNFPPRFSGRQFPNYSSELNVNALELEDSALYLCASRKQGQNTEAFFGQGTRLTVV.

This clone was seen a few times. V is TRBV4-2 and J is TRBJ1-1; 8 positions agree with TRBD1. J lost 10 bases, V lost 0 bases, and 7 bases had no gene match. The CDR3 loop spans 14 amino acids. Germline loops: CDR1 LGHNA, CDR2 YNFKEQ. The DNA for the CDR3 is TGTGCCAGCAGCCAAGATCGGGACAGGTCAGGAGCTTTCTTT. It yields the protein CASSQDRDRSGAFF.

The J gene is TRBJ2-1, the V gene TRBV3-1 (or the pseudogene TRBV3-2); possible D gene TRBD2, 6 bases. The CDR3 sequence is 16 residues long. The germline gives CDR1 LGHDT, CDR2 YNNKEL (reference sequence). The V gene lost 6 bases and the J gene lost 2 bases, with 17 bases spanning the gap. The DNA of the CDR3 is TGTGCCAGCAGGGCGCCGGGACTTCACACCTACAATGAGCAGTTCTTC. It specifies CASRAPGLHTYNEQFF.

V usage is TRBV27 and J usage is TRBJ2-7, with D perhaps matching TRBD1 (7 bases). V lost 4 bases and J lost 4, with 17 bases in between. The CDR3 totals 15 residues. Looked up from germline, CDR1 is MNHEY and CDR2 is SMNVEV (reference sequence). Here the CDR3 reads CASSSGGGLRYEQYF. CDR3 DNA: TGTGCCAGCAGTTCTGGAGGGGGCTTAAGGTACGAGCAGTACTTC.

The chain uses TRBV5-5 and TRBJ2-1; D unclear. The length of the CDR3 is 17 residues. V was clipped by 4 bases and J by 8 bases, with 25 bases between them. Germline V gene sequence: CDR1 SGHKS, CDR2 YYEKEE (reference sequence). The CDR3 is CASSRGAIPAMAYEQFF. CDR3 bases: TGTGCCAGCAGCCGCGGCGCGATCCCGGCTATGGCTTATGAGCAGTTCTTC. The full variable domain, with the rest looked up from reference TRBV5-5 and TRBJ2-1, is DAGVTQSPTHLIKTRGQQVTLRCSPISGHKSVSWYQQVLGQGPQFIFQYYEKEERGRGNFPDRFSARQFPNYSSELNVNALLLGDSALYLCASSRGAIPAMAYEQFFGPGTRLTVL.

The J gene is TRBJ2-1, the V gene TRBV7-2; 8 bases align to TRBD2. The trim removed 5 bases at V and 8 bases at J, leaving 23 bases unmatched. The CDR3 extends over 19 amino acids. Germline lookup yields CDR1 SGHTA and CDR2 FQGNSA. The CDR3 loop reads CASSTRGTRGTKLFDEQFF. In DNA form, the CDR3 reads TGTGCCAGCAGCACCCGAGGGACTAGAGGGACGAAGTTGTTCGATGAGCAGTTCTTC.

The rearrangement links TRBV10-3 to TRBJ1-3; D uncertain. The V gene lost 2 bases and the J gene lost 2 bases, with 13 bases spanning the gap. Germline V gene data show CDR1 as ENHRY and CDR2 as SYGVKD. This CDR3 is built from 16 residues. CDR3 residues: CAISENVRSPGNTIYF. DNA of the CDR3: TGTGCCATCAGTGAGAACGTCAGATCCCCTGGAAACACCATATATTTT.

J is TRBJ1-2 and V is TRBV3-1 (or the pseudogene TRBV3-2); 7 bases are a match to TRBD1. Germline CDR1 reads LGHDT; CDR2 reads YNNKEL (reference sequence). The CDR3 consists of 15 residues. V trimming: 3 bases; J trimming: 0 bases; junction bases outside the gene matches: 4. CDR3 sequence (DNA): TGTGCCAGCAGCCAGCTAGACAGGGCTAACTATGGCTACACCTTC. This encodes CASSQLDRANYGYTF.

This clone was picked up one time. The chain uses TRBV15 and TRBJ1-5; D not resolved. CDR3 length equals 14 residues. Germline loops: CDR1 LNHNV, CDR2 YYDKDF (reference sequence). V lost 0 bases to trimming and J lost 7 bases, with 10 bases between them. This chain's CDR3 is CATSRDLSGQPQHF. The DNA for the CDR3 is TGTGCCACCAGCAGAGATCTCTCGGGACAGCCCCAGCATTTT.